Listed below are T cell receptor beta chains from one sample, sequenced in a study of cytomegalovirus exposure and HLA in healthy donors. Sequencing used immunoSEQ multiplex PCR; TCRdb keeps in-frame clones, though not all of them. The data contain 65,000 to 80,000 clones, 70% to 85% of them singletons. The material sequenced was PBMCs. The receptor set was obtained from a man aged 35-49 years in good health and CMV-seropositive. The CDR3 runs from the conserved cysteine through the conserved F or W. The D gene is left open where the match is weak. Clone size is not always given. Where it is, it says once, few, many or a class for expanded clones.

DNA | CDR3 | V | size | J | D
TGTGCCAGTAGTGGAGAGGGGGGGACAGGAAGCTACGAGCAGTACTTC | CASSGEGGTGSYEQYF | TRBV19 | - | TRBJ2-7 | -
TGTGCCACTCTACCGGGACAGGGGGATGAAAAACTGTTTTTT | CATLPGQGDEKLFF | TRBV19 | - | TRBJ1-4 | TRBD1
TGTGCCAGCAGCCCTCTACAGGACGCTGAAGCTTTCTTT | CASSPLQDAEAFF | TRBV5-4 | few | TRBJ1-1 | -
TGCAGCGTGGACAAAGGGGGCGCGGGCGGGGAGCTGTTTTTT | CSVDKGGAGGELFF | TRBV29-1 | few | TRBJ2-2 | TRBD1
TGTGCCAGCAACCGGGGGGGTGGGGAGCAGTACTTC | CASNRGGGEQYF | TRBV6-5 | - | TRBJ2-7 | TRBD2
TGTGCCAGCAGTTACCGCGGGGCTGAAGCTTTCTTT | CASSYRGAEAFF | TRBV6-5 | - | TRBJ1-1 | -
TGTGCCAGTACTTCAGGGTACGAGCAGTACTTC | CASTSGYEQYF | TRBV19 | - | TRBJ2-7 | -
TGTGCCAGTAGTATGGGACTAGCGGGAGTCGGGGAGCTGTTTTTT | CASSMGLAGVGELFF | TRBV19 | - | TRBJ2-2 | TRBD2
TGCGCCACCCCGGACAGGGTGGCCTACAATGAGCAGTTCTTC | CATPDRVAYNEQFF | TRBV10-2 | - | TRBJ2-1 | TRBD1
TGTGCCAGCAGCTTTCCCGGGACAGTGGGCAATGAGCAGTTCTTC | CASSFPGTVGNEQFF | TRBV5-4 | - | TRBJ2-1 | TRBD1
TGTGCCAGCAGTGAAGACAGCCTCCAAGAGACCCAGTACTTC | CASSEDSLQETQYF | TRBV6-1 | few | TRBJ2-5 | -
TGTGCCAGCAGCTTGGCGGCCAGGCATAACTATGGCTACACCTTC | CASSLAARHNYGYTF | TRBV5-6 | - | TRBJ1-2 | -
TGTGCCAGCAGGTACAGGGGGGCCAGCACTCCAGATACGCAGTATTTT | CASRYRGASTPDTQYF | TRBV13 | few | TRBJ2-3 | TRBD1
TGCGCCAGCAGCTTGGACTGGGACAGGGGAGGACCCTACAATGAGCAGTTCTTC | CASSLDWDRGGPYNEQFF | TRBV5-1 | - | TRBJ2-1 | TRBD1
TGTGCCAGCAGTGAAAGGACAGGGGGAACCTCTGGCTACACCTTC | CASSERTGGTSGYTF | TRBV6-1 | - | TRBJ1-2 | TRBD1
TGTGCCAGCAGCTTAGACCCCGCGGGATCTAGCAATCAGCCCCAGCATTTT | CASSLDPAGSSNQPQHF | TRBV7-9 | - | TRBJ1-5 | -
TGTGCCAGCGCGGGGGAGGATACGCAGTATTTT | CASAGEDTQYF | TRBV6-5 | few | TRBJ2-3 | TRBD2
TGTGCCAGCAGCGGCACCGGGACAGGGCACTATGGCTACACCTTC | CASSGTGTGHYGYTF | TRBV5-6 | - | TRBJ1-2 | TRBD1
TGTGCCAGCTCACCAGGGGGCGAGGGGACTGAAGCTTTCTTT | CASSPGGEGTEAFF | TRBV18 | - | TRBJ1-1 | -
TGCGCCAGCAGCACCCAGGGGGCCGGAAACACCATATATTTT | CASSTQGAGNTIYF | TRBV5-1 | few | TRBJ1-3 | TRBD1
TGTGCCACCAGCAGGGATCGGACAGGGGTGGTCTCCGGGGAGCTGTTTTTT | CATSRDRTGVVSGELFF | TRBV15 | - | TRBJ2-2 | TRBD1
TGTGCCAGCAGCCCTAGGGCCGGGACAGGGAATGGCTACACCTTC | CASSPRAGTGNGYTF | TRBV7-2 | - | TRBJ1-2 | TRBD1
TGTGCCAGCAGCCCCTCCCCGGGACAGTTCGCGACCCAGTACTTC | CASSPSPGQFATQYF | TRBV7-2 | few | TRBJ2-5 | TRBD1
TGTGCCAGTAGTAGGACTAGCGGGGCGGATATAAACACCGGGGAGCTGTTTTTT | CASSRTSGADINTGELFF | TRBV19 | - | TRBJ2-2 | TRBD2
TGCGCCAGCAGCTTGGGGACAGTCAATGAAGCTTTCTTT | CASSLGTVNEAFF | TRBV5-1 | - | TRBJ1-1 | -
TGTGCCACCAGCAGAGATATTAGCCGCCACGAGCAGTACTTC | CATSRDISRHEQYF | TRBV15 | - | TRBJ2-7 | -
TGCGCCAGCAGGAATGAAAGGGGATGGTCCTATAATGCACCCCTCCACTTT | CASRNERGWSYNAPLHF | TRBV10-2 | - | TRBJ1-6 | -
TGCGCCAGCAGCTTGGCCGAGGTGACAGGGCTGCGCGAGCAGTACTTC | CASSLAEVTGLREQYF | TRBV5-1 | - | TRBJ2-7 | TRBD1
TGTGCCAGCAGTGACATCAGGGGGAGGCGTGAAAAACTGTTTTTT | CASSDIRGRREKLFF | TRBV6-1 | - | TRBJ1-4 | TRBD1
TGTGCCAGCAACCTGGGGGCGGGTACCAATGAGCAGTTCTTC | CASNLGAGTNEQFF | TRBV2 | - | TRBJ2-1 | -
TGCGCCAGCAGCCGGTTATTATCCGGGACACCCTATAATTCACCCCTCCACTTT | CASSRLLSGTPYNSPLHF | TRBV4-1 | once | TRBJ1-6 | -
TGTGCCAGCAGCCTCCGGAGGATCGGATATGGCTACACCTTC | CASSLRRIGYGYTF | TRBV11-2 | - | TRBJ1-2 | -
TGTGCCAGCAGCCCCCAATCCCAAGAGACCCAGTACTTC | CASSPQSQETQYF | TRBV7-7 | - | TRBJ2-5 | -
TGCGCCAGCTGTCCGACGGGACTAGCGAACCAAGAGACCCAGTACTTC | CASCPTGLANQETQYF | TRBV5-1 | - | TRBJ2-5 | TRBD2
TGTGCCAGCACCGGACTAGCGGGAGGGAATGAGCAGTTCTTC | CASTGLAGGNEQFF | TRBV2 | - | TRBJ2-1 | TRBD2
TGTGCCAGCAGCCTCGGACAGCGGAACATTCAGTACTTC | CASSLGQRNIQYF | TRBV7-2 | - | TRBJ2-4 | -
TGTGCCAGCAGCTTGGACAGGGGGCAAGGTGGCTACACCTTC | CASSLDRGQGGYTF | TRBV7-8 | - | TRBJ1-2 | TRBD1
TGTGCCAGCAGCTTAGGGCCGGGAGGAGAGACCCAGTACTTC | CASSLGPGGETQYF | TRBV11-2 | once | TRBJ2-5 | TRBD2
TGTGCCAGTAGCCCCCCGGGACAGGGTGGCGAGCAGTACTTC | CASSPPGQGGEQYF | TRBV19 | - | TRBJ2-7 | TRBD1
TGTGCCAGCAGTTTAGGGTTGCGGACCTACGAGCAGTACTTC | CASSLGLRTYEQYF | TRBV28 | - | TRBJ2-7 | -
TGTGCCAGCAGTGACAGAGTTAAGGGCTATGGCTACACCTTC | CASSDRVKGYGYTF | TRBV6-5 | few | TRBJ1-2 | -
TGTGCCAGTCGAACCCTGGCGGGGGGCCATGCCTACGAGCAGTACTTC | CASRTLAGGHAYEQYF | TRBV19 | - | TRBJ2-7 | TRBD2
TGCGCCAGCAGCCAAGACAGGGGAAGCACTGAAGCTTTCTTT | CASSQDRGSTEAFF | TRBV4-1 | - | TRBJ1-1 | -